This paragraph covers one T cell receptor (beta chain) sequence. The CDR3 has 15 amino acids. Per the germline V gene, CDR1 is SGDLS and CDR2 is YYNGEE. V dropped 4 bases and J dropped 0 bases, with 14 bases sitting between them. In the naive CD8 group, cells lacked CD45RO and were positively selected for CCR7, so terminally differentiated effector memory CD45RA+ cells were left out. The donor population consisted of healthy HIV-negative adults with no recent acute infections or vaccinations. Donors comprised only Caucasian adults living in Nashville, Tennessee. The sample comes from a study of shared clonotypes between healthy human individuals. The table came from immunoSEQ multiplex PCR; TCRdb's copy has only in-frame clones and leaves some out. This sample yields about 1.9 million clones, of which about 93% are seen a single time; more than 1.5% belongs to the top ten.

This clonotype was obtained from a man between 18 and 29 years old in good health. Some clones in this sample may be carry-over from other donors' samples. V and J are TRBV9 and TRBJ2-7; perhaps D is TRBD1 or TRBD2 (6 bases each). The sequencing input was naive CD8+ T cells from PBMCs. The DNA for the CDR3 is TGTGCCAGCAGCAAGGGGGGCCAAAGCTCCTACGAGCAGTACTTC. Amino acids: CASSKGGQSSYEQYF.